The rows below give T cell receptor beta chains drawn from one sample of a study of T cell changes during pregnancy in multiple sclerosis. Using immunoSEQ multiplex PCR, the repertoire was profiled, and TCRdb retains in-frame clones only, with some absent. The table lists 30,000 to 40,000 clones, around 90% of them singletons. This specimen was CD4+ T cells from peripheral blood mononuclear cells, taken before pregnancy. All receptors derive from a female donor with multiple sclerosis, enrolled in a pregnancy study. The CDR3 runs from the conserved cysteine through the conserved F or W. The D gene is left open where the match is weak. Clone size is given for some rows only: seen once, a few or many times, or a class if the clone is expanded.

v_gene: TRBV7-3; d_gene: TRBD2; abundance: .; j_gene: TRBJ2-7; CDR3aa: CASSLVSGGAYEQYF; CDR3nt: TGTGCCAGCAGCTTAGTCTCGGGGGGGGCCTACGAGCAGTACTTC
v_gene: TRBV2; d_gene: TRBD1; abundance: .; j_gene: TRBJ2-7; CDR3aa: CASMRTGTSYEQYF; CDR3nt: TGTGCCAGCATGCGGACAGGGACCTCCTACGAGCAGTACTTC
v_gene: TRBV6-6; d_gene: TRBD2; abundance: .; j_gene: TRBJ2-7; CDR3aa: CASSRGLSGGAYEQYF; CDR3nt: TGTGCCAGCAGTAGGGGGCTTAGCGGGGGGGCCTACGAGCAGTACTTC
v_gene: TRBV28; d_gene: .; abundance: .; j_gene: TRBJ1-4; CDR3aa: CASSPRGTNEKLFF; CDR3nt: TGTGCCAGCAGCCCCCGGGGGACTAATGAAAAACTGTTTTTT
v_gene: TRBV4-3; d_gene: TRBD2; abundance: .; j_gene: TRBJ2-1; CDR3aa: CASSQGGTTYNEQFF; CDR3nt: TGCGCCAGCAGCCAGGGGGGGACGACCTACAATGAGCAGTTCTTC
v_gene: TRBV7-2; d_gene: TRBD1; abundance: .; j_gene: TRBJ2-2; CDR3aa: CASRRDRVDGELFF; CDR3nt: TGTGCCAGCAGAAGAGACAGGGTAGACGGGGAGCTGTTTTTT
v_gene: TRBV11-2; d_gene: TRBD1; abundance: .; j_gene: TRBJ1-6; CDR3aa: CASSGWTGGLVNSPLHF; CDR3nt: TGTGCCAGCAGCGGCTGGACAGGGGGCCTAGTGAATTCACCCCTCCACTTT
v_gene: TRBV10-3; d_gene: .; abundance: once; j_gene: TRBJ1-2; CDR3aa: CAISERPPTGDGYTF; CDR3nt: TGTGCCATCAGTGAACGGCCTCCGACGGGGGATGGCTACACCTTC
v_gene: TRBV6-1; d_gene: TRBD1; abundance: .; j_gene: TRBJ2-7; CDR3aa: CASSQDRGEDEQYF; CDR3nt: TGTGCCAGCAGCCAGGACAGGGGGGAGGACGAGCAGTACTTC
v_gene: TRBV19; d_gene: .; abundance: .; j_gene: TRBJ1-1; CDR3aa: CASSPREVNTEAFF; CDR3nt: TGTGCCAGTAGTCCCAGGGAGGTGAACACTGAAGCTTTCTTT
v_gene: TRBV28; d_gene: .; abundance: .; j_gene: TRBJ2-3; CDR3aa: CASSSPGGSTDTQYF; CDR3nt: TGTGCCAGCAGTTCGCCCGGGGGATCCACAGATACGCAGTATTTT
v_gene: TRBV5-5; d_gene: .; abundance: .; j_gene: TRBJ1-1; CDR3aa: CASSVTGNTEAFF; CDR3nt: TGTGCCAGCAGCGTCACAGGGAACACTGAAGCTTTCTTT
v_gene: TRBV7-2; d_gene: .; abundance: .; j_gene: TRBJ2-3; CDR3aa: CASTLSGLSTDTQYF; CDR3nt: TGTGCCAGCACCCTTAGCGGACTGAGCACAGATACGCAGTATTTT
v_gene: TRBV9; d_gene: .; abundance: .; j_gene: TRBJ2-7; CDR3aa: CASSVAGLAGYEQYF; CDR3nt: TGTGCCAGCAGCGTTGCGGGCCTCGCTGGCTACGAGCAGTACTTC
v_gene: TRBV9; d_gene: .; abundance: once; j_gene: TRBJ2-3; CDR3aa: CASSARAGDGADTQYF; CDR3nt: TGTGCCAGCAGCGCGAGGGCAGGGGATGGCGCAGATACGCAGTATTTT
v_gene: TRBV27; d_gene: TRBD1; abundance: .; j_gene: TRBJ2-2; CDR3aa: CASGQGVPTGELFF; CDR3nt: TGTGCCAGCGGACAGGGTGTCCCCACCGGGGAGCTGTTTTTT
v_gene: TRBV25-1; d_gene: .; abundance: .; j_gene: TRBJ1-2; CDR3aa: CASSERRTDGGYTF; CDR3nt: TGTGCCAGCAGTGAGCGCCGGACAGATGGTGGCTACACCTTC
v_gene: TRBV9; d_gene: .; abundance: few; j_gene: TRBJ2-5; CDR3aa: CASSAGTQETQYF; CDR3nt: TGTGCCAGCAGCGCCGGGACTCAAGAGACCCAGTACTTC
v_gene: TRBV9; d_gene: .; abundance: .; j_gene: TRBJ1-2; CDR3aa: CASSAPGRGGYTF; CDR3nt: TGTGCCAGCAGCGCACCCGGGAGGGGAGGCTACACCTTC
v_gene: TRBV19; d_gene: .; abundance: .; j_gene: TRBJ1-1; CDR3aa: CASSSAGRSTEAFF; CDR3nt: TGTGCCAGTAGTAGCGCAGGGAGGAGCACTGAAGCTTTCTTT
v_gene: TRBV5-1; d_gene: .; abundance: .; j_gene: TRBJ1-2; CDR3aa: CASSLGGGQWSYTF; CDR3nt: TGCGCCAGCAGCCTCGGTGGTGGGCAGTGGAGCTACACCTTC
v_gene: TRBV11-2; d_gene: TRBD1; abundance: .; j_gene: TRBJ2-5; CDR3aa: CASSYTGEETQYF; CDR3nt: TGTGCCAGCAGCTATACAGGGGAAGAGACCCAGTACTTC
v_gene: TRBV5-1; d_gene: .; abundance: .; j_gene: TRBJ2-5; CDR3aa: CASSWGSQYQETQYF; CDR3nt: TGCGCCAGCAGCTGGGGCAGCCAGTACCAAGAGACCCAGTACTTC
v_gene: TRBV28; d_gene: .; abundance: .; j_gene: TRBJ1-2; CDR3aa: CASKIGRGTGGYTF; CDR3nt: TGTGCCAGCAAGATCGGCCGGGGAACGGGCGGCTACACCTTC
v_gene: TRBV11-1; d_gene: TRBD1; abundance: .; j_gene: TRBJ2-7; CDR3aa: CASSARDRGTYEQYF; CDR3nt: TGTGCCAGCAGCGCCCGGGACAGGGGGACCTACGAGCAGTACTTC
v_gene: TRBV2; d_gene: .; abundance: .; j_gene: TRBJ2-5; CDR3aa: CAGQEGLLRKETQYF; CDR3nt: TGTGCCGGCCAGGAGGGGCTACTCAGAAAAGAGACCCAGTACTTC
v_gene: TRBV5-1; d_gene: TRBD2; abundance: .; j_gene: TRBJ2-7; CDR3aa: CASSLVPSGSYEQYF; CDR3nt: TGCGCCAGCAGCTTGGTTCCTAGCGGATCCTACGAGCAGTACTTC
v_gene: TRBV7-8; d_gene: .; abundance: .; j_gene: TRBJ1-1; CDR3aa: CASSSRTVNTEAFF; CDR3nt: TGTGCCAGCAGCTCCAGGACAGTGAACACTGAAGCTTTCTTT
v_gene: TRBV5-8; d_gene: .; abundance: .; j_gene: TRBJ1-4; CDR3aa: CASRVSGAGKLFF; CDR3nt: TGTGCCAGCAGAGTATCAGGGGCGGGAAAACTGTTTTTT
v_gene: TRBV6-1; d_gene: .; abundance: .; j_gene: TRBJ2-2; CDR3aa: CASSEDARVNTGELFF; CDR3nt: TGTGCCAGCAGTGAAGATGCCAGGGTTAACACCGGGGAGCTGTTTTTT
v_gene: TRBV6-5; d_gene: TRBD1; abundance: .; j_gene: TRBJ1-1; CDR3aa: CASSSPGTGGFAFF; CDR3nt: TGTGCCAGCAGTTCGCCCGGGACAGGGGGCTTTGCTTTCTTT
v_gene: TRBV19; d_gene: .; abundance: .; j_gene: TRBJ1-5; CDR3aa: CASSNVPGQPQHF; CDR3nt: TGTGCCAGTAGTAACGTACCCGGGCAGCCCCAGCATTTT
v_gene: TRBV30; d_gene: TRBD1; abundance: .; j_gene: TRBJ2-4; CDR3aa: CAWSRDSKNIQYF; CDR3nt: TGTGCCTGGAGTAGGGACAGTAAAAACATTCAGTACTTC
v_gene: TRBV7-3; d_gene: TRBD2; abundance: .; j_gene: TRBJ2-3; CDR3aa: CASSPIGLAGGTDTQYF; CDR3nt: TGTGCCAGCAGCCCAATAGGACTAGCGGGGGGCACAGATACGCAGTATTTT
v_gene: TRBV4-1; d_gene: TRBD1; abundance: .; j_gene: TRBJ1-2; CDR3aa: CASSQDQGADGYTF; CDR3nt: TGCGCCAGCAGCCAAGATCAGGGGGCGGATGGCTACACCTTC
v_gene: TRBV7-3; d_gene: TRBD2; abundance: .; j_gene: TRBJ2-3; CDR3aa: CASSLGLAVETDTQYF; CDR3nt: TGTGCCAGCAGCTTAGGACTAGCGGTGGAAACAGATACGCAGTATTTT
v_gene: TRBV11-3; d_gene: TRBD2; abundance: .; j_gene: TRBJ2-7; CDR3aa: CASSPGGGHEQYF; CDR3nt: TGTGCCAGCAGCCCGGGGGGTGGACACGAGCAGTACTTC
v_gene: TRBV2; d_gene: .; abundance: .; j_gene: TRBJ2-1; CDR3aa: CASSDQENFDNEQFF; CDR3nt: TGTGCCAGCAGTGACCAAGAGAATTTTGACAATGAGCAGTTCTTC
v_gene: TRBV7-8; d_gene: .; abundance: .; j_gene: TRBJ1-5; CDR3aa: CASSLRRVLGNQPQHF; CDR3nt: TGTGCCAGCAGCTTACGACGGGTCCTGGGCAATCAGCCCCAGCATTTT
v_gene: TRBV5-1; d_gene: .; abundance: .; j_gene: TRBJ2-3; CDR3aa: CASSFVGDISTDTQYF; CDR3nt: TGCGCCAGCAGCTTCGTGGGGGACATCAGCACAGATACGCAGTATTTT
v_gene: TRBV30; d_gene: .; abundance: .; j_gene: TRBJ1-3; CDR3aa: CAWNRGTNSGNTIYF; CDR3nt: TGTGCCTGGAATCGAGGAACCAACTCTGGAAACACCATATATTTT
v_gene: TRBV7-9; d_gene: TRBD1; abundance: .; j_gene: TRBJ1-6; CDR3aa: CASSLGDRMNSPLHF; CDR3nt: TGTGCCAGCAGCTTAGGGGACAGAATGAATTCACCCCTCCACTTT
v_gene: TRBV9; d_gene: TRBD1; abundance: .; j_gene: TRBJ1-4; CDR3aa: CASSFRQGVNEKLFF; CDR3nt: TGTGCCAGCAGCTTCCGACAGGGAGTTAATGAAAAACTGTTTTTT
v_gene: TRBV19; d_gene: TRBD2; abundance: .; j_gene: TRBJ2-2; CDR3aa: CASKGLRGGVNTGELFF; CDR3nt: TGTGCCAGTAAGGGGTTGCGGGGGGGCGTGAACACCGGGGAGCTGTTTTTT
v_gene: TRBV30; d_gene: .; abundance: .; j_gene: TRBJ1-6; CDR3aa: CAWNWGGNSPLHF; CDR3nt: TGTGCCTGGAATTGGGGGGGCAATTCACCCCTCCACTTT